The entry below describes one TCR beta chain. Its matching antigen is unknown. This entry is derived from a study of T-cell memory formation after mild COVID-19. Overall study: The two donors had largely donor-specific TCR clusters. Overall study results and limits: There were some responding clones in pre-infection memory, which suggested that cross-reactive memory had joined. Clones that contracted clustered mainly in CM and EM if CD4+ and in EMRA if CD8+. Proof of SARS-CoV-2 specificity was absent for the second-wave clones that crested on day 37.

A single record per CDR3 protein comes from TCRdb applying MiXCR to the 5' RACE reads. The sample lists about 360,000 distinct CDR3 sequences; 14% were seen once. V lost 3 bases and J lost 10, with 20 bases in between. The CDR3 sequence is 15 residues long. The germline V gene encodes CDR1 LGHDT and CDR2 YNNKEL (reference sequence). J is TRBJ2-3 and V is TRBV3-1; D gene uncertain. The clonotype was recovered from a man between 18 and 35 years old who had mild COVID-19 (a few samples of this study predate the infection). Cell type and time point are not known. Sequenced input: PBMCs or a T cell subset sorted from them (not recorded which). CDR3 nucleotides: TGTGCCAGCAGCCAGGCCCCCCTGGAAGGGTCTTCGCAGTATTTT. Protein product: CASSQAPLEGSSQYF.